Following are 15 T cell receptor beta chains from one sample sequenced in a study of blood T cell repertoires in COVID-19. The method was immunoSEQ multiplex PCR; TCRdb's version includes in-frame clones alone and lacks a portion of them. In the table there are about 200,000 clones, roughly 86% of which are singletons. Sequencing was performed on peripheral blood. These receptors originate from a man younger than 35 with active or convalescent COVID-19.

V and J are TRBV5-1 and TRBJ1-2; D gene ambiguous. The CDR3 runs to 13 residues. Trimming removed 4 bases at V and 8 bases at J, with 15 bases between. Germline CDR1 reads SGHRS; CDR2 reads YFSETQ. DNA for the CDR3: TGCGCCAGCAGCCCCGCCCCATTAACAGGCTACACCTTC. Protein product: CASSPAPLTGYTF.

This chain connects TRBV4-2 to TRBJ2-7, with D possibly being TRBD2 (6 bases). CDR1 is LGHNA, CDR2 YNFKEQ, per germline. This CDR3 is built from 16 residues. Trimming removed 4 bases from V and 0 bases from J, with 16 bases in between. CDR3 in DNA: TGTGCCAGCAGCCCCCGGTGGAGGGCGACCTCCTACGAGCAGTACTTC. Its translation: CASSPRWRATSYEQYF.

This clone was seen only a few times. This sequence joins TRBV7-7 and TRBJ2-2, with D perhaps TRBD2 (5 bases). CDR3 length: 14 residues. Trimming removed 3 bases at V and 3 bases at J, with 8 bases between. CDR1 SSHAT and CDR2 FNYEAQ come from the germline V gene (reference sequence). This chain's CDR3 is CASSLARDTGELFF. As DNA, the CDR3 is TGTGCCAGCAGCTTGGCGCGGGACACCGGGGAGCTGTTTTTT.

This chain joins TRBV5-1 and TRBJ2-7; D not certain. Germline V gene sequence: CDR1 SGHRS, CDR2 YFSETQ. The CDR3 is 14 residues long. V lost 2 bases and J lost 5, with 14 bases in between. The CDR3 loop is CASSFSSISDEQYF. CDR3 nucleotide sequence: TGCGCCAGCAGCTTTAGTAGCATCTCTGACGAGCAGTACTTC.

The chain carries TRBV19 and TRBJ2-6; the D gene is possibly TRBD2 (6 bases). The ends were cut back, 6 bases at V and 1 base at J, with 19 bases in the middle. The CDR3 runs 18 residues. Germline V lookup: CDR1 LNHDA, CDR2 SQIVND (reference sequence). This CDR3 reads CASRWVGGFSSGANVLTF. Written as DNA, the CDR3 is TGTGCCAGTAGGTGGGTGGGAGGTTTCTCGTCTGGGGCCAACGTCCTGACTTTC. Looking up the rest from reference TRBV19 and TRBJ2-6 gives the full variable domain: DGGITQSPKYLFRKEGQNVTLSCEQNLNHDAMYWYRQDPGQGLRLIYYSQIVNDFQKGDIAEGYSVSREKKESFPLTVTSAQKNPTAFYLCASRWVGGFSSGANVLTFGAGSRLTVL.

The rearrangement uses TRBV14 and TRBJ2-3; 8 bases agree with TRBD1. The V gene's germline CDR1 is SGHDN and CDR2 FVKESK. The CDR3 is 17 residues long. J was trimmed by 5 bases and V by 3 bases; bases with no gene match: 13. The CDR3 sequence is CASSQKLRDRKEDTQYF. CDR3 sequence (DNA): TGTGCCAGCAGCCAGAAGCTCCGGGACAGGAAGGAAGATACGCAGTATTTT.

The CDR3 nucleotides are TGTGCCATCGGACGGGGATTAGACGCCAATGAGCAGTTCTTC. Translation gives CAIGRGLDANEQFF. The V gene is TRBV10-3, the J gene TRBJ2-1; TRBD2 might be the D (5 bases). The V end was cut by 8 bases, the J end by 6 bases, with 17 bases between. The CDR3 totals 14 residues. The germline CDR1 and CDR2 sequences are ENHRY and SYGVKD.

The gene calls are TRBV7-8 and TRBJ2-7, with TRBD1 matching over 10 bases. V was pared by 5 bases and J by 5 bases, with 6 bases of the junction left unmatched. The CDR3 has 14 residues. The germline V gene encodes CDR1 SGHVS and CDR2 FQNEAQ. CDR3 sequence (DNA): TGTGCCAGCAGCGGGACAGGGGCAGTCGACGAGCAGTACTTC. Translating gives CASSGTGAVDEQYF.

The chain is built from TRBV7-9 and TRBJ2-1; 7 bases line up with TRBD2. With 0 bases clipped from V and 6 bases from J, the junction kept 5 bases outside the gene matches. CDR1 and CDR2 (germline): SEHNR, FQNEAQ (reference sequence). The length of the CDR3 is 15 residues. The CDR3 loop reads CASSLALGGGNEQFF. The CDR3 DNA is TGTGCCAGCAGCTTAGCTCTGGGCGGGGGCAATGAGCAGTTCTTC.

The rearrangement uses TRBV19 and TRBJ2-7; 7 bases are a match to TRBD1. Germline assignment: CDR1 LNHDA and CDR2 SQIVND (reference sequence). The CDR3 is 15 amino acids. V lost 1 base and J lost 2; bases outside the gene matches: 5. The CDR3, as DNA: TGTGCCAGTAGTATAGGGCAGGGGGAAACCTACGAGCAGTACTTC. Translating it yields CASSIGQGETYEQYF.

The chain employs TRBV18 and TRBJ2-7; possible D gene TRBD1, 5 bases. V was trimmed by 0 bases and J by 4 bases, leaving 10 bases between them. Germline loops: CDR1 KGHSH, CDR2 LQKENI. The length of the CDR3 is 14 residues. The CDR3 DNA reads TGTGCCAGCTCACCACCGGTCAGGGATTACGAGCAGTACTTC. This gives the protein CASSPPVRDYEQYF.

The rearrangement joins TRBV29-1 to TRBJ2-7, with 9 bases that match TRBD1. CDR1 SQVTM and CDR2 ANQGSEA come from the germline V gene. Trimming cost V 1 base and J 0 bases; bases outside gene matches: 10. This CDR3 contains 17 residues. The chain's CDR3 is CSVEGGERDRASYEQYF. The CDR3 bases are TGCAGCGTTGAAGGCGGGGAAAGGGACAGGGCCTCCTACGAGCAGTACTTC.

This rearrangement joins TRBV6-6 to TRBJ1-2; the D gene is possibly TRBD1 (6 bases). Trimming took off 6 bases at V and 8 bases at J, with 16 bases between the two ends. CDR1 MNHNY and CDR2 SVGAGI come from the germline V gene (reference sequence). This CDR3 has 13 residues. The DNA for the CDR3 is TGTGCCAGCAGGACCGGGACACCGGAGGGCTACACCTTC. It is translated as CASRTGTPEGYTF.

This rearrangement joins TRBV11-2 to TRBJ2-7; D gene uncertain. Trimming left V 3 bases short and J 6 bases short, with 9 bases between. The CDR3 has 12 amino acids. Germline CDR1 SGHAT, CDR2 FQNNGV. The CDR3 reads CASSFARSEQYF. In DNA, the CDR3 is TGTGCCAGCAGCTTTGCGAGGAGCGAGCAGTACTTC.

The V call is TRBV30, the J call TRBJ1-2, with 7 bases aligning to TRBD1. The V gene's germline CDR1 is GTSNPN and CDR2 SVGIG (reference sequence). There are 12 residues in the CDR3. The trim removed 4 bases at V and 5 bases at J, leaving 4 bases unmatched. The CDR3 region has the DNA TGTGCCTGGAACCCGGGACAGTATGGCTACACCTTC. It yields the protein CAWNPGQYGYTF.